A selection of T cell receptor beta chains follows, all from one sample in a study of neurological immune-mediated disorders. TCRdb re-analysed the 5' RACE reads in MiXCR, keeping a single row per CDR3 protein. Among approximately 85,000 distinct CDR3 sequences, under 4.5% were seen once, and the ten largest hold around 5.8%. The material sequenced was PBMCs. These receptors were obtained from a woman aged 55-69 years with multiple sclerosis. CDR3s include the opening cysteine and the closing phenylalanine or tryptophan. The D gene is left open where the match is weak. Clone size is stated in some rows and not others, as once, few, many or a class when expanded.

18,TRBJ1-3,TRBV28,many,TRBD1,CASTFGQGFLLAGNTIYF,TGTGCCAGCACCTTCGGACAGGGTTTTTTGCTTGCGGGAAACACCATATATTTT
15,TRBJ2-7,TRBV3-1,many,-,CASSHKTGLAYEQYF,TGTGCCAGCAGCCACAAGACAGGACTAGCCTACGAGCAGTACTTC
15,TRBJ1-1,TRBV5-1,-,-,CASSLDSALNTEAFF,TGCGCCAGCAGCTTGGACAGCGCCTTGAACACTGAAGCTTTCTTT
14,TRBJ1-5,TRBV2,many,-,CASAREGGNQPQHF,TGTGCCAGCGCCAGGGAAGGGGGCAATCAGCCCCAGCATTTT
18,TRBJ1-4,TRBV7-6,many,TRBD1,CASSLGDRRLTTNEKLFF,TGTGCCAGCAGCTTAGGGGACAGGAGATTAACAACTAATGAAAAACTGTTTTTT
13,TRBJ2-2,TRBV20-1,many,-,CSARGTNTGELFF,TGCAGTGCTCGGGGGACAAACACCGGGGAGCTGTTTTTT
18,TRBJ2-1,TRBV9,many,-,CASSVEGRADLSYNEQFF,TGTGCCAGCAGCGTAGAGGGGCGAGCGGACCTCTCCTACAATGAGCAGTTCTTC
13,TRBJ2-3,TRBV18,-,-,CASSRISTDTQYF,TGTGCCAGCTCAAGAATCTCAACAGATACGCAGTATTTT
18,TRBJ2-1,TRBV20-1,many,TRBD2,CSATTYLTSGGARDEQFF,TGCAGTGCCACCACTTATTTGACTAGCGGGGGGGCTAGGGATGAGCAGTTCTTC
14,TRBJ1-6,TRBV7-9,-,TRBD1,CASSSGQGHSPLHF,TGTGCCAGCAGCTCGGGACAGGGACATTCACCCCTCCACTTT
15,TRBJ2-7,TRBV21-1,many,-,CASSARDRGTYEQYF,TGTGCCAGCAGCGCCCGGGACAGGGGAACCTACGAGCAGTACTTC
15,TRBJ2-7,TRBV4-2,many,-,CASSQDRQTSYEQYF,TGTGCCAGCAGCCAAGATCGGCAGACCTCCTACGAGCAGTACTTC
14,TRBJ2-5,TRBV3-1,many,-,CASSVQGPQETQYF,TGTGCCAGCAGCGTACAGGGACCACAAGAGACCCAGTACTTC